These T cell receptor beta chains were read from a single sample in a study of T cell repertoires in aging, cancer and after chemotherapy. Using its own MiXCR run on the multiplex PCR reads, TCRdb lists one record per CDR3 protein. The sample has about 9,400 distinct CDR3 sequences, around two fifths seen once. The specimen sequenced was blood. The receptors come from a human donor in good health. The CDR3 runs from the conserved cysteine through the conserved F or W. A D gene is named only where the DNA matches it firmly. Expanded clones are given a class, and other clones once, few, many or no size at all.

v_gene	j_gene	d_gene	abundance	len	CDR3nt	CDR3aa
TRBV5-6	TRBJ1-2	NA	NA	15	TGCGCCAGCAGCTTGGCCGGACAGACTAACTATGGCTACACCTTC	CASSLAGQTNYGYTF
TRBV12-3/TRBV12-4	TRBJ2-1	TRBD2	NA	17	TGTGCCAGCAGTTCTCGGACTAGCGGGAGGTCGGGCGGTGAGCAGTTCTTC	CASSSRTSGRSGGEQFF
TRBV10-3	TRBJ1-1	NA	NA	12	TGTGCCATCATGGGGGGGGGCACTGAAGCTTTCTTT	CAIMGGGTEAFF
TRBV19	TRBJ1-2	NA	NA	13	TGTGCCAGTAGTATTGACGGGCGCTATGGCTACACCTTC	CASSIDGRYGYTF
TRBV11-3	TRBJ1-2	NA	few	11	TGTGCCAGCAGCTCAGGTGGCGGCTACACCTTC	CASSSGGGYTF
TRBV6-5	TRBJ2-7	TRBD1	NA	14	TGTGCCAGCAGTTACGGGACAGGGGACTACGAGCAGTACTTC	CASSYGTGDYEQYF
TRBV12-5	TRBJ2-3	TRBD2	NA	16	TGTGCTAGTGGTTTGGTTGTCGGGAGGAGCCACGATACGCAGTATTTT	CASGLVVGRSHDTQYF
TRBV5-4	TRBJ2-7	TRBD2	few	20	TGTGCCAGCAGCTCCGCGGGTTGGCGGGAGGGACTTTCCTCCTCCTACGAGCAGTACTTC	CASSSAGWREGLSSSYEQYF
TRBV13	TRBJ2-1	NA	NA	13	TGTGCCAGCACCCGGACTTTTAACAATGAGCAGTTCTTC	CASTRTFNNEQFF
TRBV6-5	TRBJ2-1	NA	few	15	TGTGCCAGCAGTTACCAGCCAAGGTCCTACAATGAGCAGTTCTTC	CASSYQPRSYNEQFF
TRBV5-6	TRBJ2-5	TRBD2	NA	17	TGTGCCAGCAGCTTTCTAGTCAGCGGGGCAGGCCAAGAGACCCAGTACTTC	CASSFLVSGAGQETQYF
TRBV19	TRBJ1-2	NA	few	13	TGTGCCAGTAGTATCCAGGGGATAGGTGGCTACACCTTC	CASSIQGIGGYTF
TRBV30	TRBJ1-2	NA	NA	13	TGTGCCTGGAGTGTTGCCCGGGGCTATGGCTACACCTTC	CAWSVARGYGYTF
TRBV6-5	TRBJ2-5	NA	NA	18	TGTGCCAGCAGTTACTCGTTCTGGGAGATTGGGTCACAAGAGACCCAGTACTTC	CASSYSFWEIGSQETQYF
TRBV10-3	TRBJ2-5	NA	NA	14	TGTGCCAGCAGTGATGGGGGAGAGAAGGAGACCCAGTACTTC	CASSDGGEKETQYF